The clone carrying this T cell receptor beta chain came up a few times. Its antigen is unidentified. This CDR3 comprises 13 residues. V dropped 7 bases and J dropped 6 bases, with 12 bases sitting between them. The germline V gene has CDR1 MNHNY and CDR2 SVGAGI (reference sequence). The primer mix had 60 Vbeta and 13 Jbeta primers. Sequenced by immunoSEQ multiplex PCR; TCRdb stores in-frame clones only, minus some. Among under 150,000 clones listed, roughly a tenth were seen once. The donors were healthy bone marrow donors. The sample belongs to a study of cytomegalovirus exposure and HLA in healthy donors. Study-wide points: Later analysis showed most CMV-associated TCR beta chains appearing HLA-restricted. A previous analysis found most TCR beta V segments productive roughly 87% or roughly 30% of the time. It was 160 or so TCR beta chains that were listed as cytomegalovirus-associated.

Sequencing used PBMCs. The receptor was isolated from a male donor in good health and CMV-seronegative. The rearrangement links TRBV6-6 to TRBJ2-2, with TRBD1 as a possible D gene (6 bases). As DNA, the CDR3 is TGTGCCAGCACCCGAGGGGGTCCCGGGGAGCTGTTTTTT. This gives the protein CASTRGGPGELFF.